This TCR beta chain was sequenced in a study of blood T cell repertoires in COVID-19. Study as a whole: Sample material is recorded as cDNA or gDNA derived from T cells, B-cell-depleted T cells, or PBMCs.

In the original analysis: Reference gene primers were amplified, and this amplification served to estimate nucleated cell counts. Only in-frame clones appear in the TCRdb table, and some are missing; sequencing was by immunoSEQ multiplex PCR. From that table come the V and J calls and clone size; the DNA was used to work out D and trimming. The table shows some 110,000 clones, with approximately 85% occurring only once. Germline loops: CDR1 MNHNY, CDR2 SVGAGI (reference sequence). The V gene lost 6 bases and the J gene lost 8 bases, with 13 bases spanning the gap. This CDR3 region has 12 residues. Enrolled during active infection, Seattle patients were then followed longitudinally.

The sample taken for sequencing was peripheral blood. The TCR comes from a woman at least 80 years old with COVID-19, enrolled during active disease. The chain carries TRBV6-6 and TRBJ1-2; tentatively, D is TRBD1 (5 bases). CDR3 sequence (DNA): TGTGCCAGCAGAAACCTCAAGGGGGGCTACACCTTC. This gives the protein CASRNLKGGYTF.